A selection of T cell receptor beta chains follows, all from one sample in a study of cytomegalovirus exposure and HLA in healthy donors. Method: immunoSEQ multiplex PCR; TCRdb's copy keeps in-frame clones and lacks some. The sample holds around 140,000 clones; 77% are singletons and the top ten take around 4%. Sequencing was done on a sample of PBMCs. Receptors were obtained from a male donor in good health and CMV-seropositive. Both conserved end residues are part of each CDR3. Each record gives: clone size, V gene, J gene, D gene, CDR3 DNA, CDR3 protein. D genes are given only for firm matches. The size field is filled for only some rows; it gives once, few, many or a size class.

clone size: .; V gene: TRBV10-1; J gene: TRBJ1-3; D gene: .; CDR3 DNA: TGCGCCAGCACCCTAACGCACCCAAACACCATATATTTT; CDR3 protein: CASTLTHPNTIYF
clone size: once; V gene: TRBV28; J gene: TRBJ2-7; D gene: TRBD2; CDR3 DNA: TGTGCCAGCAGTGTCTCCCGACTAGCGTATACCTACGAGCAGTACTTC; CDR3 protein: CASSVSRLAYTYEQYF
clone size: .; V gene: TRBV7-8; J gene: TRBJ1-4; D gene: .; CDR3 DNA: TGTGCCAGCAGCTTACAGGGGCGGGCTAATGAAAAACTGTTTTTT; CDR3 protein: CASSLQGRANEKLFF
clone size: .; V gene: TRBV5-1; J gene: TRBJ2-2; D gene: TRBD2; CDR3 DNA: TGCGCCAGCAGAGGACTAGCGGCAGACACCGGGGAGCTGTTTTTT; CDR3 protein: CASRGLAADTGELFF
clone size: few; V gene: TRBV18; J gene: TRBJ2-5; D gene: .; CDR3 DNA: TGTGCCAGCTCCCATCGCGAATCGGAGACCCAGTACTTC; CDR3 protein: CASSHRESETQYF
clone size: .; V gene: TRBV14; J gene: TRBJ1-1; D gene: .; CDR3 DNA: TGTGCCAGCAGCCAAGATCTTTACAGAGAAGCTTTCTTT; CDR3 protein: CASSQDLYREAFF
clone size: .; V gene: TRBV29-1; J gene: TRBJ2-1; D gene: .; CDR3 DNA: TGCAGCGTTGACGGTAGCTCCTACAATGAGCAGTTCTTC; CDR3 protein: CSVDGSSYNEQFF
clone size: .; V gene: TRBV28; J gene: TRBJ1-5; D gene: .; CDR3 DNA: TGTGCCAGCAGTTTATGGCTGAGCAGGGGTCATGATCAGCCCCAGCATTTT; CDR3 protein: CASSLWLSRGHDQPQHF
clone size: .; V gene: TRBV15; J gene: TRBJ2-1; D gene: TRBD2; CDR3 DNA: TGTGCCACCAGCAGAGACCAGGGAGGGCGAGGTGAGCAGTTCTTC; CDR3 protein: CATSRDQGGRGEQFF
clone size: .; V gene: TRBV9; J gene: TRBJ1-1; D gene: .; CDR3 DNA: TGTGCCAGCAGACCCAACAGGGAAGGCACTGAAGCTTTCTTT; CDR3 protein: CASRPNREGTEAFF
clone size: .; V gene: TRBV27; J gene: TRBJ2-2; D gene: .; CDR3 DNA: TGTGCCAGCACCCGGGGGACAGCGAACACCGGGGAGCTGTTTTTT; CDR3 protein: CASTRGTANTGELFF
clone size: .; V gene: TRBV5-4; J gene: TRBJ2-7; D gene: TRBD2; CDR3 DNA: TGTACCAGCAGCTTGGGCGGGGGGCAAACCTACGAGCAGTACTTC; CDR3 protein: CTSSLGGGQTYEQYF
clone size: .; V gene: TRBV19; J gene: TRBJ1-1; D gene: .; CDR3 DNA: TGTGCCAGTAGTATCGGGCAGGGGTACACTGAAGCTTTCTTT; CDR3 protein: CASSIGQGYTEAFF
clone size: .; V gene: TRBV6-1; J gene: TRBJ2-7; D gene: TRBD1; CDR3 DNA: TGTGCCAGCATCTTGGACAGGGGGCTCGACGAGCAGTACTTC; CDR3 protein: CASILDRGLDEQYF
clone size: .; V gene: TRBV6-4; J gene: TRBJ2-5; D gene: .; CDR3 DNA: TGTGCCAGCAGTGACTCAGTGGGGCTTGAAGAGACCCAGTACTTC; CDR3 protein: CASSDSVGLEETQYF
clone size: once; V gene: TRBV7-3; J gene: TRBJ2-2; D gene: TRBD1; CDR3 DNA: TGTGCCAGCAGCTTGGACAGGGTCGGGACCGGGGAGCTGTTTTTT; CDR3 protein: CASSLDRVGTGELFF
clone size: .; V gene: TRBV15; J gene: TRBJ2-1; D gene: .; CDR3 DNA: TGTGCCACCAGCAGAGAGGGACTCAGCTCCTACAATGAGCAGTTCTTC; CDR3 protein: CATSREGLSSYNEQFF
clone size: few; V gene: TRBV29-1; J gene: TRBJ2-5; D gene: .; CDR3 DNA: TGCAGCGTTGTACACAGGGCCGAAAGTGAGACCCAGTACTTC; CDR3 protein: CSVVHRAESETQYF
clone size: .; V gene: TRBV28; J gene: TRBJ2-6; D gene: TRBD2; CDR3 DNA: TGTGCCAGCAAGCGGGGGGGCGGTCTTTTTGGGGCCAACGTCCTGACTTTC; CDR3 protein: CASKRGGGLFGANVLTF
clone size: .; V gene: TRBV9; J gene: TRBJ2-6; D gene: .; CDR3 DNA: TGTGCCAGCAGGGGCTTGGGGGGTCAGGCCAACGTCCTGACTTTC; CDR3 protein: CASRGLGGQANVLTF
clone size: .; V gene: TRBV7-2; J gene: TRBJ2-7; D gene: TRBD1; CDR3 DNA: TGTGCCAGCAGCTTAACCGGGACAGACTCCTACGAGCAGTACTTC; CDR3 protein: CASSLTGTDSYEQYF
clone size: .; V gene: TRBV28; J gene: TRBJ1-2; D gene: TRBD1; CDR3 DNA: TGTGCCACCTGGGACAGGATGGACTATGGCTACACCTTC; CDR3 protein: CATWDRMDYGYTF
clone size: .; V gene: TRBV28; J gene: TRBJ2-3; D gene: TRBD1; CDR3 DNA: TGTGCCAGCAGCCTAGACAGGGGGCGTACGGATACGCAGTATTTT; CDR3 protein: CASSLDRGRTDTQYF
clone size: .; V gene: TRBV5-4; J gene: TRBJ2-7; D gene: .; CDR3 DNA: TGTGCCAGCAGCATAGGGGATGGTATCAACGAGCAGTACTTC; CDR3 protein: CASSIGDGINEQYF
clone size: .; V gene: TRBV10-3; J gene: TRBJ2-1; D gene: .; CDR3 DNA: TGTGCCACAGGGACTAATGAGCAGTTCTTC; CDR3 protein: CATGTNEQFF
clone size: .; V gene: TRBV7-8; J gene: TRBJ2-5; D gene: TRBD2; CDR3 DNA: TGTGCCAGCAGCCCGAGGGCCAGTAGCGGGATACAAGAGACCCAGTACTTC; CDR3 protein: CASSPRASSGIQETQYF
clone size: few; V gene: TRBV10-2; J gene: TRBJ2-3; D gene: TRBD2; CDR3 DNA: TGCGCCACCCGTCTAGCGGGAGTCTCGCCAGATACGCAGTATTTT; CDR3 protein: CATRLAGVSPDTQYF
clone size: .; V gene: TRBV5-1; J gene: TRBJ2-5; D gene: .; CDR3 DNA: TGCGCCAGCAGCTCATCGGGGGGCTCAGAGACCCAGTACTTC; CDR3 protein: CASSSSGGSETQYF
clone size: few; V gene: TRBV7-2; J gene: TRBJ1-3; D gene: .; CDR3 DNA: TGTGCCAGCAGCTTGGAGGTGGGAAACACCATATATTTT; CDR3 protein: CASSLEVGNTIYF
clone size: .; V gene: TRBV7-9; J gene: TRBJ1-2; D gene: .; CDR3 DNA: TGTGCCAGCAGTGAAGGACTCGGGGGAAACTATGGCTACACCTTC; CDR3 protein: CASSEGLGGNYGYTF
clone size: .; V gene: TRBV28; J gene: TRBJ2-3; D gene: .; CDR3 DNA: TGTGCCAGCATCCGCACTAGCACTAGTAGCACAGATACGCAGTATTTT; CDR3 protein: CASIRTSTSSTDTQYF
clone size: .; V gene: TRBV7-9; J gene: TRBJ1-2; D gene: TRBD1; CDR3 DNA: TGTGCCAGCAGTTACCAGGGACAGCTCTATGGCTACACCTTC; CDR3 protein: CASSYQGQLYGYTF
clone size: .; V gene: TRBV5-6; J gene: TRBJ2-5; D gene: .; CDR3 DNA: TGTGCCAGCAGCTTGGTGGCCAGGGCGGAGACCCAGTACTTC; CDR3 protein: CASSLVARAETQYF
clone size: .; V gene: TRBV2; J gene: TRBJ1-2; D gene: .; CDR3 DNA: TGTGCCAGCAGACGGGTAGTGGGCTACACCTTC; CDR3 protein: CASRRVVGYTF
clone size: .; V gene: TRBV6-1; J gene: TRBJ1-5; D gene: TRBD1; CDR3 DNA: TGTGCCAGCAGTCCGACAGGGGTCAGCAATCAGCCCCAGCATTTT; CDR3 protein: CASSPTGVSNQPQHF
clone size: .; V gene: TRBV28; J gene: TRBJ2-7; D gene: TRBD2; CDR3 DNA: TGTGCCAGCAGTTTGGGGGGACTAGCGGGGTACGAGCAGTACTTC; CDR3 protein: CASSLGGLAGYEQYF
clone size: .; V gene: TRBV27; J gene: TRBJ1-1; D gene: .; CDR3 DNA: TGTGCCAGCAGGGGCCCTGAATTAGAAGCTTTCTTT; CDR3 protein: CASRGPELEAFF
clone size: .; V gene: TRBV2; J gene: TRBJ1-2; D gene: TRBD1; CDR3 DNA: TGTGCCAGCAGTGAAGTACCAGGGGGAGGACCCTATGGCTACACCTTC; CDR3 protein: CASSEVPGGGPYGYTF
clone size: few; V gene: TRBV28; J gene: TRBJ2-7; D gene: .; CDR3 DNA: TGTGCCAGCAGTTTCAGGGAACAGTACTTC; CDR3 protein: CASSFREQYF
clone size: .; V gene: TRBV7-6; J gene: TRBJ1-1; D gene: TRBD1; CDR3 DNA: TGTGCCAGCAGCTCACAGGGGGCGAACACTGAAGCTTTCTTT; CDR3 protein: CASSSQGANTEAFF
clone size: .; V gene: TRBV18; J gene: TRBJ1-6; D gene: TRBD1; CDR3 DNA: TGTGCCAGCTCACCTATACAGGGGACGGGTAATTCACCCCTCCACTTT; CDR3 protein: CASSPIQGTGNSPLHF
clone size: .; V gene: TRBV6-5; J gene: TRBJ1-1; D gene: TRBD1; CDR3 DNA: TGTGCCAGCAGTTGGGACAGGAAGAACACTGAAGCTTTCTTT; CDR3 protein: CASSWDRKNTEAFF
clone size: .; V gene: TRBV28; J gene: TRBJ2-7; D gene: .; CDR3 DNA: TGTGCCAGCAGTTTACCCCCCGGCAGGGGCTACGAGCAGTACTTC; CDR3 protein: CASSLPPGRGYEQYF
clone size: once; V gene: TRBV27; J gene: TRBJ2-7; D gene: .; CDR3 DNA: TGTGCCAGCAGTCGGACTGTTTACTACGAGCAGTACTTC; CDR3 protein: CASSRTVYYEQYF
clone size: .; V gene: TRBV28; J gene: TRBJ1-6; D gene: .; CDR3 DNA: TGTGCCAGCAGCCAGCAGGGTTCACCCCTCCACTTT; CDR3 protein: CASSQQGSPLHF
clone size: .; V gene: TRBV7-9; J gene: TRBJ1-6; D gene: .; CDR3 DNA: TGTTCCAGCAGCCCCGGTTCTTCACCCCTCCACTTT; CDR3 protein: CSSSPGSSPLHF
clone size: .; V gene: TRBV23-1; J gene: TRBJ2-1; D gene: TRBD1; CDR3 DNA: TGCGCCAGCAGTCCACAGCCGGGACAGGGGACTTCCTACAATGAGCAGTTCTTC; CDR3 protein: CASSPQPGQGTSYNEQFF
clone size: once; V gene: TRBV5-4; J gene: TRBJ2-2; D gene: .; CDR3 DNA: TGTGCCACTCGGACAGGAGGGGACACCGGGGAGCTGTTTTTT; CDR3 protein: CATRTGGDTGELFF
clone size: .; V gene: TRBV4-1; J gene: TRBJ1-5; D gene: .; CDR3 DNA: TGCGCCAGCAGCCAAGAAACGAAGGAGGGAAGGCCCCAGCATTTT; CDR3 protein: CASSQETKEGRPQHF
clone size: few; V gene: TRBV28; J gene: TRBJ2-2; D gene: TRBD1; CDR3 DNA: TGTGCCAGCAGTTTAGAAGGGACAGCGAACACCGGGGAGCTGTTTTTT; CDR3 protein: CASSLEGTANTGELFF